This entry is about one T cell receptor (beta chain). Its antigen is still unknown. Base qualities are not at hand, and no much larger clone is one base apart. The entry originates in a study of T cells after somatic rescue of genetic block (TCRdb year 2020). Background for the entire study: The study assessed how robust, over the long term, a T-cell system was when the system had developed through somatic rescue of a genetic block in T-cell development.

Spanning cysteine to phenylalanine, the CDR3 consists of 15 amino acids. Only the CDR3 part of the read is kept: 45 bases, read in frame from the first base. CDR1 and CDR2 are read off the germline V gene (reference sequence) as LNHDA and SQIVND. At the junction V is shortened by 3 bases and J by 9 bases; bases outside the gene matches: 10. Libraries were built with the immunoSEQ multiplex PCR assay. This immuneACCESS table, as held by TCRdb, lists in-frame sequences with V and J called but not all clones. Of the missing ones, under half trace to an unresolved V gene in checked studies; the others have no known cause. Within this sample are more than 65,000 clones, with just over 90% of them counted one time only. About 3% of the sample is taken by the ten largest.

The V and J segments used are TRBV19 and TRBJ2-1; 8 junctional bases match TRBD1. The sequence derives from a man aged 25 to 40. The specimen sequenced was peripheral blood mononuclear cells (PBMCs). The DNA sequence is as follows: TGTGCCAGTAGTATCCGGAGGCCAGGGGGCGGTGAGCAGTTCTTC. This translates into CASSIRRPGGGEQFF.